Following are 9 T cell receptor beta chains from one sample sequenced in a study of blood T cell repertoires in COVID-19. Profiling relied on immunoSEQ multiplex PCR, and the TCRdb table lists in-frame clones only, not all of them. This sample has about 260,000 clones, with 83% found just once. The sequenced sample was peripheral blood. The receptors come from a woman in her forties or fifties who had recovered from COVID-19.

The chain uses TRBV6-2 or TRBV6-3 and TRBJ2-3; D ambiguous. V lost 4 bases, J lost 2 bases, and 16 bases lay in between. This CDR3 is 16 amino acids long. The germline CDR1 and CDR2 sequences are MNHEY and SVGEGT. CDR3 bases: TGTGCCAGCAGTTCCGAGGTCTCCCCCTACACAGATACGCAGTATTTT. Protein sequence: CASSSEVSPYTDTQYF.

This clone showed up just a few times. The chain carries TRBV7-9 and TRBJ1-6; D gene ambiguous. The CDR3 covers 17 residues. Germline CDR1 reads SEHNR; CDR2 reads FQNEAQ (reference sequence). Trimming pared 1 base from V and 7 bases from J, leaving 17 bases between. The CDR3 DNA follows: TGTGCCAGCAGCTTAGAAGGTGGGCTGGTAGCGAATTCACCCCTCCACTTT. Encoded protein: CASSLEGGLVANSPLHF. The whole variable domain, remainder taken from reference TRBV7-9 and TRBJ1-6, is DTGVSQNPRHKITKRGQNVTFRCDPISEHNRLYWYRQTLGQGPEFLTYFQNEAQLEKSRLLSDRFSAERPKGSFSTLEIQRTEQGDSAMYLCASSLEGGLVANSPLHFGNGTRLTVT.

V usage is TRBV6-5 and J usage is TRBJ2-3, with 8 bases lining up with TRBD2. V lost 0 bases to trimming and J lost 1 base; unmatched junction nucleotides: 3. In germline, CDR1 is MNHEY, CDR2 SVGAGI. The CDR3 extends over 16 amino acids. The CDR3 DNA sequence: TGTGCCAGCAGTTACTCAGGGCGGGGGGGCACAGATACGCAGTATTTT. It encodes CASSYSGRGGTDTQYF.

The chain employs TRBV6-6 and TRBJ2-7, with D perhaps matching TRBD1 (5 bases). The CDR3 is 14 amino acids. V was trimmed by 7 bases and J by 0 bases, leaving 13 bases between them. The germline CDR1 and CDR2 sequences are MNHNY and SVGAGI (reference sequence). CDR3 residues: CASTDSLDSYEQYF. In DNA, the CDR3 is TGTGCCAGCACCGACAGTCTAGACTCCTACGAGCAGTACTTC.

The CDR3: CASNRQGTANEKLFF. As DNA, the CDR3 is TGTGCCAGCAATAGACAGGGTACAGCTAATGAAAAACTGTTTTTT. The chain couples TRBV28 to TRBJ1-4; 7 bases match TRBD1. Germline loops: CDR1 MDHEN, CDR2 SYDVKM. The CDR3 spans 15 residues. V lost 7 bases to trimming and J lost 3 bases; unmatched junction nucleotides: 8.

V and J are TRBV12-3 or TRBV12-4 and TRBJ2-7; D uncertain. The CDR3 spans 11 residues. The V end lost 6 bases, the J end lost 3 bases, and 6 bases lay between the germline ends. For the CDR3, the DNA is TGTGCCAGCAGCTCAGTCTACGAGCAGTACTTC. It is translated as CASSSVYEQYF.

The chain combines TRBV6-5 with TRBJ2-3, with D possibly TRBD1 on 6 matching bases. V was pared by 0 bases and J by 1 base, with 8 bases between. This CDR3 is 15 amino acids long. The germline gives CDR1 MNHEY, CDR2 SVGAGI. CDR3 coding DNA: TGTGCCAGCAGTTACTCACAGGGTCGCACAGATACGCAGTATTTT. Its translation: CASSYSQGRTDTQYF.

This sequence joins TRBV7-3 and TRBJ1-6; 8 bases match TRBD1. In germline, CDR1 is SGHTA, CDR2 FQGTGA. Germline trimming cut 6 bases from V and 2 bases from J; bases unmatched to any gene: 3. The CDR3 sequence is 15 residues long. CDR3 sequence reads: CASRVTGAYNSPLHF. The CDR3 DNA reads as TGTGCCAGCAGAGTGACAGGGGCCTATAATTCACCCCTCCACTTT.

This clone was seen once. The chain is built from TRBV20-1 and TRBJ2-1, with unresolved D. Germline V gene sequence: CDR1 DFQATT, CDR2 SNEGSKA (reference sequence). V was cut by 3 bases and J by 2 bases, with 14 bases left in between. CDR3 length: 15 amino acids. The DNA of the CDR3 is TGCAGTGCTAGTGGACCTCACGGAGCCTACAATGAGCAGTTCTTC. Its translation: CSASGPHGAYNEQFF.